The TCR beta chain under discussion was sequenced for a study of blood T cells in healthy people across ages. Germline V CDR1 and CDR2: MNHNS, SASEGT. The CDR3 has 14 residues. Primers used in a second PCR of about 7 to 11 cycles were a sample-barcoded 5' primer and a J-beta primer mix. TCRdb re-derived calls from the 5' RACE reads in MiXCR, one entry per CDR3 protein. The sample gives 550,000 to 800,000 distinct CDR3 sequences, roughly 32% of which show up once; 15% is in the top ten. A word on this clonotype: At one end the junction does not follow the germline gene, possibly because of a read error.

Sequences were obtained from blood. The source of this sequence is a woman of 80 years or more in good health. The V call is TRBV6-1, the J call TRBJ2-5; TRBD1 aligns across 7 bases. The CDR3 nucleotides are TGTACCAGCAGGGGACAGACGTTCTCCTACGGGCAGTACTTC. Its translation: CTSRGQTFSYGQYF.